What follows is one T cell receptor beta chain and its context. The assay used was immunoSEQ (version v3.0), run at survey level. Method: immunoSEQ multiplex PCR; TCRdb's copy keeps in-frame clones and lacks some. This sample has tens of thousands of clones, with about 94% found just once. Each contributor possessed a minimum of one pre-ART and a minimum of two post-ART PBMC samples. These data come from a study of long-term antiretroviral therapy in people with HIV. Unmatched junction bases numbered 3, after V lost 3 bases and J lost 3 bases. Germline V CDR1 and CDR2: LNHNV, YYDKDF (reference sequence). The CDR3 totals 14 residues.

This sequence joins TRBV15 and TRBJ2-7; 9 bases are shared with TRBD1. The TCR was taken from a man in his forties or fifties with HIV. Sequenced material: unsorted PBMCs, taken about 7.4 years after starting antiretroviral therapy. CDR3 loop: CATSRGDRDYEQYF. DNA for the CDR3: TGTGCCACCAGCAGGGGGGACAGGGACTACGAGCAGTACTTC.